The rows below give T cell receptor beta chains drawn from one sample of a study of early T cells in non-severe SARS-CoV-2 infection. TCRdb re-analysed the 5' RACE reads in MiXCR, keeping a single row per CDR3 protein. The sample has about 42,000 distinct CDR3 sequences, around 6.9% seen once. Sample: whole blood. The receptors originated from an adult who was a healthcare worker with PCR-confirmed SARS-CoV-2 infection or an uninfected control (not recorded which). Each CDR3 is given with its conserved first and last residue. The D gene is left open where the match is weak. Clone size is not always given. Where it is, it says once, few, many or a class for expanded clones.

abundance: .
j_gene: TRBJ2-4
d_gene: .
v_gene: TRBV30
CDR3nt: TGTGCCTGGAGTGAGCAGGGTAGGGACATTCAGTACTTC
CDR3aa: CAWSEQGRDIQYF

abundance: .
j_gene: TRBJ2-1
d_gene: .
v_gene: TRBV7-3
CDR3nt: TGTGCCAGCAGCCCTTTCAAGAGCTCCTACAATGAGCAGTCCTTC
CDR3aa: CASSPFKSSYNEQSF

abundance: few
j_gene: TRBJ1-1
d_gene: .
v_gene: TRBV6-2/TRBV6-3
CDR3nt: TGTGCCAGCAGTTACAAGTCATCGGGCACTGAAGCTTTCTTT
CDR3aa: CASSYKSSGTEAFF

abundance: few
j_gene: TRBJ2-1
d_gene: .
v_gene: TRBV27
CDR3nt: TGTGCCAGCAGTTTATACGGGGGGCCTATTGAGCAGTTCTTC
CDR3aa: CASSLYGGPIEQFF

abundance: few
j_gene: TRBJ2-2
d_gene: TRBD1
v_gene: TRBV18
CDR3nt: TGTGCCAGCTCACATGACAGGGTTTTCACCGGGGAGCTGTTTTTT
CDR3aa: CASSHDRVFTGELFF

abundance: many
j_gene: TRBJ2-3
d_gene: .
v_gene: TRBV11-1
CDR3nt: TGTGCCAGCAGCCCCTCAGGGGACGTTCCTCTGAATACGCAGTATTTT
CDR3aa: CASSPSGDVPLNTQYF

abundance: .
j_gene: TRBJ2-3
d_gene: TRBD2
v_gene: TRBV5-1
CDR3nt: TGCGCCAGCAGCTTGCCTAGCGGTATACGCACAGATACGCAGTATTTT
CDR3aa: CASSLPSGIRTDTQYF

abundance: many
j_gene: TRBJ1-5
d_gene: .
v_gene: TRBV19
CDR3nt: TGTGCCAGTAGTAGACAGGATAGCAATCAGCCCCAGCATTTT
CDR3aa: CASSRQDSNQPQHF

abundance: many
j_gene: TRBJ2-2
d_gene: TRBD1
v_gene: TRBV5-6
CDR3nt: TGTGCCAGCAGCTTAGCCGGGACAGCGAACACCGGGGAGCTGTTTTTT
CDR3aa: CASSLAGTANTGELFF

abundance: many
j_gene: TRBJ1-5
d_gene: .
v_gene: TRBV12-3/TRBV12-4
CDR3nt: TGTGCCAGCAGTTTCGAGTGGCCAAATAATCAGCCCCAGCATTTT
CDR3aa: CASSFEWPNNQPQHF

abundance: few
j_gene: TRBJ1-2
d_gene: .
v_gene: TRBV4-1
CDR3nt: TGCGCCAGCAGCCAAGATAGGGGGATCTGGCCTGGCTACACCTTC
CDR3aa: CASSQDRGIWPGYTF

abundance: few
j_gene: TRBJ2-5
d_gene: .
v_gene: TRBV5-5
CDR3nt: TGTGCCAGCAAATTAAACGGCCAAGAGACCCAGTACTTC
CDR3aa: CASKLNGQETQYF

abundance: .
j_gene: TRBJ1-6
d_gene: .
v_gene: TRBV6-6
CDR3nt: TGTGCCAGCAGGCCCAGGGGAGGGAATTCACCCCTCCACTTT
CDR3aa: CASRPRGGNSPLHF

abundance: many
j_gene: TRBJ2-5
d_gene: .
v_gene: TRBV20-1
CDR3nt: TGCAGTGCTAGAGATGGGCAGCGGTCTCTCCAAGAGACCCAGTACTTC
CDR3aa: CSARDGQRSLQETQYF

abundance: many
j_gene: TRBJ2-7
d_gene: .
v_gene: TRBV7-2
CDR3nt: TGTGCCAGCAGCCCCCCCGGACAGAGATACGAGCAGTACTTC
CDR3aa: CASSPPGQRYEQYF

abundance: few
j_gene: TRBJ1-4
d_gene: TRBD1
v_gene: TRBV6-5
CDR3nt: TGTGCCAGCAGCCACTCGCTCGGACAGGGTGGGGAAAAACTGTTTTTT
CDR3aa: CASSHSLGQGGEKLFF

abundance: few
j_gene: TRBJ2-7
d_gene: .
v_gene: TRBV29-1
CDR3nt: TGCAGCGTTGCCTCGGACAGAGCCTACGAGCAGTACTTC
CDR3aa: CSVASDRAYEQYF

abundance: few
j_gene: TRBJ1-2
d_gene: .
v_gene: TRBV6-5
CDR3nt: TGTGCCAGCAGTCGCCGGACCTATGGCTACACCTTC
CDR3aa: CASSRRTYGYTF

abundance: few
j_gene: TRBJ1-2
d_gene: .
v_gene: TRBV19
CDR3nt: TGTGCCAGTAGTATCCCGGATGGCTACACCTTC
CDR3aa: CASSIPDGYTF

abundance: .
j_gene: TRBJ2-7
d_gene: TRBD2
v_gene: TRBV15
CDR3nt: TGTGCCACCAGCAGGGGGACTAGTGCCTACGAGCAGTACTTC
CDR3aa: CATSRGTSAYEQYF

abundance: many
j_gene: TRBJ2-7
d_gene: .
v_gene: TRBV7-9
CDR3nt: TGTGCCAGCACCAAAGGAGGGGTCACCTCCTACGAGCAGTACTTC
CDR3aa: CASTKGGVTSYEQYF

abundance: few
j_gene: TRBJ2-3
d_gene: TRBD2
v_gene: TRBV11-2
CDR3nt: TGTGCCAGCAGCTCACCCCGGCCGGGACTAGCTGCAGATACGCAGTATTTT
CDR3aa: CASSSPRPGLAADTQYF

abundance: few
j_gene: TRBJ2-3
d_gene: .
v_gene: TRBV30
CDR3nt: TGTGCCTGGGAGCCGATGGGCGATACGCAGTATTTT
CDR3aa: CAWEPMGDTQYF

abundance: many
j_gene: TRBJ1-4
d_gene: .
v_gene: TRBV11-2
CDR3nt: TGTGCCAGCAGCTTATCGTGGGTTAATGAAAAACTGTTTTTT
CDR3aa: CASSLSWVNEKLFF

abundance: few
j_gene: TRBJ1-2
d_gene: .
v_gene: TRBV6-5
CDR3nt: TGTGCCAGCAGTTACTCGAGGCAGCCTAACTATGGCTACACCTTC
CDR3aa: CASSYSRQPNYGYTF

abundance: few
j_gene: TRBJ2-3
d_gene: TRBD2
v_gene: TRBV7-2
CDR3nt: TGTGCCAGCAGCTTAGCCCCCCTCTTGGCGGGGGGAACCACAGATACGCAGTATTTT
CDR3aa: CASSLAPLLAGGTTDTQYF

abundance: .
j_gene: TRBJ1-2
d_gene: TRBD1
v_gene: TRBV13
CDR3nt: TGTGCCAGCAGCTACTTCCGCCTCGGGCCGGGACAGATCGGCTATGGCTACACCTTC
CDR3aa: CASSYFRLGPGQIGYGYTF

abundance: many
j_gene: TRBJ1-1
d_gene: .
v_gene: TRBV30
CDR3nt: TGTGCCAGAACGTCCGGCGTGAACACTGAAGCTTTCTTT
CDR3aa: CARTSGVNTEAFF

abundance: few
j_gene: TRBJ2-7
d_gene: .
v_gene: TRBV2
CDR3nt: TGTGCCAGCAGGGCGGGGGCCCCCTACGAGCAGTACTTC
CDR3aa: CASRAGAPYEQYF

abundance: .
j_gene: TRBJ2-5
d_gene: .
v_gene: TRBV6-5
CDR3nt: TGTGCCAGCAGTTACTCCGCTAGGCGGGAGACCCAGTACTTC
CDR3aa: CASSYSARRETQYF

abundance: many
j_gene: TRBJ2-5
d_gene: TRBD2
v_gene: TRBV7-8
CDR3nt: TGTGCCAGCAGCTCACTAGCGGCTAGAGAGACCCAGTACTTC
CDR3aa: CASSSLAARETQYF

abundance: .
j_gene: TRBJ2-4
d_gene: .
v_gene: TRBV5-5
CDR3nt: TGTGCCAGCAGCGTTACCGGGGGAAACATTCAGTACTTC
CDR3aa: CASSVTGGNIQYF

abundance: many
j_gene: TRBJ2-1
d_gene: .
v_gene: TRBV11-3
CDR3nt: TGTGCCAGCAGCTCCGGGGGGACAGACGTCTACAATGAGCAGTTCTTC
CDR3aa: CASSSGGTDVYNEQFF

abundance: .
j_gene: TRBJ1-1
d_gene: TRBD1
v_gene: TRBV12-3/TRBV12-4
CDR3nt: TGTGCCAGCATTGGCTGGGGACAGGGTTGGGGGGGCACTGAAGCTTTCTTT
CDR3aa: CASIGWGQGWGGTEAFF

abundance: many
j_gene: TRBJ2-7
d_gene: TRBD1
v_gene: TRBV3-1
CDR3nt: TGTGCCAGCAGCGACGGGACAGAAGGCTACGAGCAGTACTTC
CDR3aa: CASSDGTEGYEQYF

abundance: many
j_gene: TRBJ1-1
d_gene: .
v_gene: TRBV30
CDR3nt: TGTGCCTGGATGTTCCCGAGGGTTGCGGGGGGCGCTTCAACTGAAGCTTTCTTT
CDR3aa: CAWMFPRVAGGASTEAFF

abundance: few
j_gene: TRBJ1-5
d_gene: TRBD1
v_gene: TRBV19
CDR3nt: TGTGCCAGTAGGGGGACAGGGCGAAATCAGCCCCAGCATTTT
CDR3aa: CASRGTGRNQPQHF

abundance: many
j_gene: TRBJ2-7
d_gene: TRBD2
v_gene: TRBV25-1
CDR3nt: TGTGCCAGCAGTATTAGCGGGGGGAACTACGAGCAGTACTTC
CDR3aa: CASSISGGNYEQYF

abundance: few
j_gene: TRBJ2-3
d_gene: .
v_gene: TRBV11-2
CDR3nt: TGTGCCAGCAGCTTAACGTCGCGAGAGACAGATACGCAGTATTTT
CDR3aa: CASSLTSRETDTQYF

abundance: many
j_gene: TRBJ1-2
d_gene: TRBD1
v_gene: TRBV3-1
CDR3nt: TGTGCCAGCATCGGACAGGGGGCGTCCTATGGCTACACCTTC
CDR3aa: CASIGQGASYGYTF

abundance: many
j_gene: TRBJ2-7
d_gene: TRBD2
v_gene: TRBV5-4
CDR3nt: TGTGCCAGCAGCTCTCAGCGGGGGCCTCCCTCCTACGAGCAGTACTTC
CDR3aa: CASSSQRGPPSYEQYF

abundance: .
j_gene: TRBJ2-7
d_gene: TRBD1
v_gene: TRBV6-1
CDR3nt: TGTACCAGCAGTGAATGGGGACAGGGCTACGAGCAGTACTTC
CDR3aa: CTSSEWGQGYEQYF

abundance: .
j_gene: TRBJ2-1
d_gene: TRBD2
v_gene: TRBV25-1
CDR3nt: TGTGCCAGCAGTGAACTAGCGGAAAACTACAATGAGCAGTTCTTC
CDR3aa: CASSELAENYNEQFF

abundance: many
j_gene: TRBJ1-1
d_gene: TRBD1
v_gene: TRBV6-1
CDR3nt: TGTGCCAGCAGTGAAAAGGACAGGGGGAACACTGAAGCTTTCTTT
CDR3aa: CASSEKDRGNTEAFF

abundance: many
j_gene: TRBJ1-2
d_gene: TRBD1
v_gene: TRBV2
CDR3nt: TGTGCCAGCAGAGGGACAGGGAACTATGGCTACACCTTC
CDR3aa: CASRGTGNYGYTF

abundance: many
j_gene: TRBJ2-7
d_gene: .
v_gene: TRBV3-1
CDR3nt: TGTGCCAGCAGCCAAGTCGGCGGCGCAGAGCAGTACTTC
CDR3aa: CASSQVGGAEQYF